This TCR beta chain was found in a study of shared clonotypes between healthy human individuals. For the study at large: The donors, a couple of women and three men, were aged 18 to 49. Study-wide results and limits: It was observed that approximately 5% of naive CD4 clonotypes were shared across several donors. Among the subsets, naive ones generally showed larger estimated richness than memory ones.

This clone has only a few counts. The antigen remains undetermined. This table comes from immunoSEQ multiplex PCR, and its TCRdb copy is limited to in-frame clones, with some not included. The sample has more than 850,000 clones, 75% to 85% seen once. The study separated CD4+ cells into CD45RA+ naive and CD45RA-negative memory subsets. The CDR3 is 18 amino acids. The chain couples TRBV21-1 to TRBJ1-2. TRBV21-1 is shown as a pseudogene. Sequencing input: memory CD4+ T cells from PBMCs. Regarding subset: CD45RA-negative fraction. The sequence derives from a man aged 18 to 29 in good health. Some clones in this sample may be carry-over from other donors' samples. The CDR3 DNA sequence: TGTGCCAGCAGCAAAGCGCTTTCGGCACCCTTAGGGCTCTATGGCTACACCTTC. Protein: CASSKALSAPLGLYGYTF.